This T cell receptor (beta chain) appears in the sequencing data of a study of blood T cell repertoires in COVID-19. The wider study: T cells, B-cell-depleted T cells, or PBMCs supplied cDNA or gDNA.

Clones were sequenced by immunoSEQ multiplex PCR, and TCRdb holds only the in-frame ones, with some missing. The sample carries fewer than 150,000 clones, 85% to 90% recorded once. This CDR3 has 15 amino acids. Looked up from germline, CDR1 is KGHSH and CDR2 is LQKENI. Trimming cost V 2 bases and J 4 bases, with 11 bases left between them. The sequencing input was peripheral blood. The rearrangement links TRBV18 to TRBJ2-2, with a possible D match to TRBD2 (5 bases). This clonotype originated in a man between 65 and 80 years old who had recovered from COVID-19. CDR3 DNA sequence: TGTGCCAGCTCACCAGCGGGCGGCTTCACCGGGGAGCTGTTTTTT. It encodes CASSPAGGFTGELFF.